This T cell receptor beta chain was obtained from a study of PD-L1 blockade in urothelial cancer. Study background: As for prior chemotherapy regimens, patients had received 0 to 3. Samples of blood were analyzed 3 weeks (second dose) and 6 weeks after treatment start.

Sequencing was performed with immunoSEQ multiplex PCR; in TCRdb, only in-frame clones are kept and a portion is missing. Of about 100,000 clones listed, 70% to 85% are singletons. Each patient's cancer was a locally advanced or metastatic urothelial carcinoma. Germline V lookup: CDR1 SGHTA, CDR2 FQGNSA. CDR3 size: 16 residues. Losses at the gene ends were 1 base for V and 0 bases for J; bases not matched to a gene: 4. This chain uses TRBV7-2 with TRBJ2-3; 7 bases match TRBD1. The sequencing here drew on PBMCs, taken around atezolizumab (anti-PD-L1) treatment. This receptor was obtained from a man aged 45 to 65 with urothelial cancer. The CDR3 nucleotides read TGTGCCAGCAGCTTAGGGGGCAGGGGGAGCACAGATACGCAGTATTTT. Translating gives CASSLGGRGSTDTQYF.